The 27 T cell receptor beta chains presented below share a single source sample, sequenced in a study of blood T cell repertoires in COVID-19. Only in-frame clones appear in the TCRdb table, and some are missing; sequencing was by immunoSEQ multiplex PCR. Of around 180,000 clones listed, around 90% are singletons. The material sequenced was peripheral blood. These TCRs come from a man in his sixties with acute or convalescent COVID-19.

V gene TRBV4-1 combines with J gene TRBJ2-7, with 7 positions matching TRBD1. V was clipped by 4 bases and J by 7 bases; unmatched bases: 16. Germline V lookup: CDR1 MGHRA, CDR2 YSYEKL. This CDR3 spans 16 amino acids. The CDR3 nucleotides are TGCGCCAGCAGCCCATTTAAGCGACAGGGAAAATTGGAGCAGTACGTC. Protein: CASSPFKRQGKLEQYV.

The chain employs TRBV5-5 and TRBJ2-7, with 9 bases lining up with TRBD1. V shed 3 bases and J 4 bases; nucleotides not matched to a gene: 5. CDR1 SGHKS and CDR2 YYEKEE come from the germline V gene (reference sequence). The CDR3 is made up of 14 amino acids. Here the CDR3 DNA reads TGTGCCAGCAGCTACAGGGGGCCCGGGTACGAGCAGTACGTC. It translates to CASSYRGPGYEQYV.

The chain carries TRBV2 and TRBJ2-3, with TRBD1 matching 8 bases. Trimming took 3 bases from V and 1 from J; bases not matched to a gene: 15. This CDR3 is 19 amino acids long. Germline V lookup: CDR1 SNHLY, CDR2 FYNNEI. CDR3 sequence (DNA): TGTGCCAGCAGTGACCGCGGGTGGGGGACAGGACTGGGCACAGATACGCAGTATTTT. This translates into CASSDRGWGTGLGTDTQYF.

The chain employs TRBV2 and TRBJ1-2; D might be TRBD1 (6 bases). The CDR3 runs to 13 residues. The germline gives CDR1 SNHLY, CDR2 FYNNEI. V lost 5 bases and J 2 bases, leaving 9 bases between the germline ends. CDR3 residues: CASSPDSNYGYTF. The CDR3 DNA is TGTGCCAGCAGTCCGGACAGCAACTATGGCTACACCTTC.

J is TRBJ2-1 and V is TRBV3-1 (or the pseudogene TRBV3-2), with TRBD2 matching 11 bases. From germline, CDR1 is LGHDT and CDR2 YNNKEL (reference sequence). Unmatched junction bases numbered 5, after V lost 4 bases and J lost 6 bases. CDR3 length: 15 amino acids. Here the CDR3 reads CASSPPGLAANEQFF. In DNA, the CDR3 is TGTGCCAGCAGCCCCCCGGGACTAGCGGCCAATGAGCAGTTCTTC.

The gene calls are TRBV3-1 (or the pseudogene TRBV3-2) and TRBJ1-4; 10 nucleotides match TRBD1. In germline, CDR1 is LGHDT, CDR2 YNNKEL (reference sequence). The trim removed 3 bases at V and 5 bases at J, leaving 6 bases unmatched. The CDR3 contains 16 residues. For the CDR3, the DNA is TGTGCCAGCAGCCACATCCGGGACAGGGGAAATGAAAAACTGTTTTTT. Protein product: CASSHIRDRGNEKLFF.

The CDR3: CSASFGAGGRKNIQYF. CDR3 DNA sequence: TGCAGTGCTAGTTTTGGGGCAGGGGGCCGCAAAAACATTCAGTACTTC. V is TRBV20-1 and J is TRBJ2-4; TRBD1 aligns across 8 bases. The CDR3 spans 16 residues. The junction had 10 bases not matched to a gene; V was cut back by 3 bases and J by 3 bases. Per germline, CDR1 DFQATT and CDR2 SNEGSKA (reference sequence).

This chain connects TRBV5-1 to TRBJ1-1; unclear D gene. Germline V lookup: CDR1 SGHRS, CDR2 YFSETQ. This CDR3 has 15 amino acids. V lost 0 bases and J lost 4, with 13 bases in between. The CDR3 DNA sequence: TGCGCCAGCAGCTTGGCGGGGAGACTGGCCACTGAAGCTTTCTTT. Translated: CASSLAGRLATEAFF. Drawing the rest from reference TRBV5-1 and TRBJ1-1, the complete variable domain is KAGVTQTPRYLIKTRGQQVTLSCSPISGHRSVSWYQQTPGQGLQFLFEYFSETQRNKGNFPGRFSGRQFSNSRSEMNVSTLELGDSALYLCASSLAGRLATEAFFGQGTRLTVV.

DNA of the CDR3: TGTGCCAGCTGGGGGGACAGGGGCGTCGCCGGGGAGCTGTTTTTT. Translating gives CASWGDRGVAGELFF. The chain has TRBV19 and TRBJ2-2; 10 nucleotides line up with TRBD1. Germline V gene lookup returns CDR1 LNHDA and CDR2 SQIVND (reference sequence). This CDR3 spans 15 amino acids. Trimming cost V 9 bases and J 6 bases; bases outside gene matches: 10.

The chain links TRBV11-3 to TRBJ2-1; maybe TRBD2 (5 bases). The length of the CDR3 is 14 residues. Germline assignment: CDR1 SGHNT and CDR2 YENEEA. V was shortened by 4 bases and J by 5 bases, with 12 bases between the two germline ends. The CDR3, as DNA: TGTGCCAGCAGCTATGGAGGCACGGACAATGAGCAGTTCTTC. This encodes CASSYGGTDNEQFF. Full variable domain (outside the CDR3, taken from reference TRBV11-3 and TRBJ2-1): EAGVVQSPRYKIIEKKQPVAFWCNPISGHNTLYWYLQNLGQGPELLIRYENEEAVDDSQLPKDRFSAERLKGVDSTLKIQPAELGDSAVYLCASSYGGTDNEQFFGPGTRLTVL.

The CDR3 spells CASSVHPQVNYGYTF. The CDR3 DNA reads TGTGCCAGCAGCGTTCACCCCCAGGTGAACTATGGCTACACCTTC. V usage is TRBV6-2 or TRBV6-3 and J usage is TRBJ1-2; D not resolved. The V gene lost 6 bases and the J gene lost 2 bases, with 16 bases spanning the gap. Germline loops: CDR1 MNHEY, CDR2 SVGEGT. The CDR3 has 15 amino acids.

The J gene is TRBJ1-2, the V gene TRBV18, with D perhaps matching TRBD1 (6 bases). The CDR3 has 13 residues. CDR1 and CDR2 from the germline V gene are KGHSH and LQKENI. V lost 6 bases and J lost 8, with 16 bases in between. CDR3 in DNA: TGTGCCAGCTCGTCACAGGGATCGGACGGCTACACCTTC. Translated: CASSSQGSDGYTF.

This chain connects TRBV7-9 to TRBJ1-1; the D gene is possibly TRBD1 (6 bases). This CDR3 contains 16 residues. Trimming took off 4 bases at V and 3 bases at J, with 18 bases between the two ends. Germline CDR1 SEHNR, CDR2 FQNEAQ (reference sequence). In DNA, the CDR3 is TGTGCCAGCAGCTCACCGGACAGTCCACGGGACACTGAAGCTTTCTTT. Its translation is CASSSPDSPRDTEAFF.

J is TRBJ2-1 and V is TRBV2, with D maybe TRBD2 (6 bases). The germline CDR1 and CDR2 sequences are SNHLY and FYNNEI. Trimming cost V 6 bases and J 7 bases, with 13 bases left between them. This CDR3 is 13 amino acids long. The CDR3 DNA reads TGTGCCAGCAGGATAGCGGCCGTGAATGAGCAGTTCTTC. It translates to CASRIAAVNEQFF. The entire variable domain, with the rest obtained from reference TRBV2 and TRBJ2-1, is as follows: EPEVTQTPSHQVTQMGQEVILRCVPISNHLYFYWYRQILGQKVEFLVSFYNNEISEKSEIFDDQFSVERPDGSNFTLKIRSTKLEDSAMYFCASRIAAVNEQFFGPGTRLTVL.

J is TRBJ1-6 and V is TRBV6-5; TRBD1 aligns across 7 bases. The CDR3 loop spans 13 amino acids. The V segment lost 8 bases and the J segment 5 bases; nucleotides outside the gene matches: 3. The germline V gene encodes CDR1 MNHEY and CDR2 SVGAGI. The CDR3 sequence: CASGTADNSPLHF. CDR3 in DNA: TGTGCCAGCGGGACAGCGGATAATTCACCCCTCCACTTT.

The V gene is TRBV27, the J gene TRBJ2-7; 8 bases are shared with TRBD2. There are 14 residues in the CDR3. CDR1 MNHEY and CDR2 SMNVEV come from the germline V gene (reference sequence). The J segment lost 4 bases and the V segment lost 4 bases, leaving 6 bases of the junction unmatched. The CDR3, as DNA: TGTGCCAGCAGTTCCGGCGGGAGGATGTACGAGCAGTACTTC. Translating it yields CASSSGGRMYEQYF.

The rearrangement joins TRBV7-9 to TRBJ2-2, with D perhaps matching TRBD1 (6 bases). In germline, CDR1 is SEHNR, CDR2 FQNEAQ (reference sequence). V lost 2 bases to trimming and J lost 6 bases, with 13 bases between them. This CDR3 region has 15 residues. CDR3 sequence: CASSLPTGSAGELFF. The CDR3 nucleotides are TGTGCCAGCAGCTTACCGACAGGTTCGGCCGGGGAGCTGTTTTTT.

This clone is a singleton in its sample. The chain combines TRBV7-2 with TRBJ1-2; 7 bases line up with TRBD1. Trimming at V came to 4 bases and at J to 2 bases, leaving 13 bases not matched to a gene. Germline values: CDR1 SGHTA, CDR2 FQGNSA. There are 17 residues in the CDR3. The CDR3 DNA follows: TGTGCCAGCAGCTCCCGGGCTTCGGGACAGTTGAACTATGGCTACACCTTC. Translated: CASSSRASGQLNYGYTF.

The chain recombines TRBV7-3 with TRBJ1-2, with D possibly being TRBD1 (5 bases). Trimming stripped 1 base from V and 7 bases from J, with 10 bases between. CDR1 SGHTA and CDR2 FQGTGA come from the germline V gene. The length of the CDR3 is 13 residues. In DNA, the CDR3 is TGTGCCAGCAGCTTAAACGGTCAGGGTGGCTACACCTTC. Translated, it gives CASSLNGQGGYTF.

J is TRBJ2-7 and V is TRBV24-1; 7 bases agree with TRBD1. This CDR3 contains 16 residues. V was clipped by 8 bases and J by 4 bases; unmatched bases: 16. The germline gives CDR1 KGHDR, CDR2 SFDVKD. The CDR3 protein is CATNKVAGTEKYEQYV. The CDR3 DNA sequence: TGTGCCACCAATAAGGTCGCTGGGACAGAAAAGTACGAGCAGTACGTC.

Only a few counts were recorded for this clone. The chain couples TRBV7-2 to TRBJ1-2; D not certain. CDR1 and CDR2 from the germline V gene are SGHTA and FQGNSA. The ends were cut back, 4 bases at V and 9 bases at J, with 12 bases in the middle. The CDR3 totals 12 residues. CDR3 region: CASSSRSISYTF. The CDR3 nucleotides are TGTGCCAGCAGCTCCCGGTCGATTAGCTACACCTTC.

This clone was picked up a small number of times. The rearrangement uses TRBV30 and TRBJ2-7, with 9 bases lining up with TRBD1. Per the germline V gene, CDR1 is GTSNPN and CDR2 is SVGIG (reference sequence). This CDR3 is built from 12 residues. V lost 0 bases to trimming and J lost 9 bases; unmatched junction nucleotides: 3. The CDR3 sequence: CAWSVRTGVQYF. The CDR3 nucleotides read TGTGCCTGGAGTGTAAGGACAGGGGTGCAGTACTTC.

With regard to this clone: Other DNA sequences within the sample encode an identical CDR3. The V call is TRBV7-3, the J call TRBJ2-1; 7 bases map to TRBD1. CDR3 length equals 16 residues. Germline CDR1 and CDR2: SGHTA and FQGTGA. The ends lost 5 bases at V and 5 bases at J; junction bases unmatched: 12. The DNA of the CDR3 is TGTGCCAGCAGCCAGCGGACAGGCCCTAACGACAATGAGCAGTTCTTC. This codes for CASSQRTGPNDNEQFF.

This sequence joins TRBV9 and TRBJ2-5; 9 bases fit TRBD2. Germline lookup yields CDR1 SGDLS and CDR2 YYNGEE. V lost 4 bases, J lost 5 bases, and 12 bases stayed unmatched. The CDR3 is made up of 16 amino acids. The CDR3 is CASSPRISGGLETQYF. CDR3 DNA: TGTGCCAGCAGCCCCAGGATCAGCGGGGGGTTGGAGACCCAGTACTTC. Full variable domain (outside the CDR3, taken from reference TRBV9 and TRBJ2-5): DSGVTQTPKHLITATGQRVTLRCSPRSGDLSVYWYQQSLDQGLQFLIQYYNGEERAKGNILERFSAQQFPDLHSELNLSSLELGDSALYFCASSPRISGGLETQYFGPGTRLLVL.

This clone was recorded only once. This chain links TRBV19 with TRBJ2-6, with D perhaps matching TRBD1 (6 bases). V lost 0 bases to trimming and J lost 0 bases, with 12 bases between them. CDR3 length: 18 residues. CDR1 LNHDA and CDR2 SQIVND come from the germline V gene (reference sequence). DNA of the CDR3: TGTGCCAGTAGTATAGAGGGACACCGGGGCTCTGGGGCCAACGTCCTGACTTTC. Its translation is CASSIEGHRGSGANVLTF.

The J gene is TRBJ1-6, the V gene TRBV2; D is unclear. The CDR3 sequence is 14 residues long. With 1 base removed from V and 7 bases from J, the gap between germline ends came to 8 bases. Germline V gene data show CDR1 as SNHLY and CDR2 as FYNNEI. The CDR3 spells CASSEGLPNSPLHF. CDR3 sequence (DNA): TGTGCCAGCAGTGAAGGACTGCCCAATTCACCCCTCCACTTT.

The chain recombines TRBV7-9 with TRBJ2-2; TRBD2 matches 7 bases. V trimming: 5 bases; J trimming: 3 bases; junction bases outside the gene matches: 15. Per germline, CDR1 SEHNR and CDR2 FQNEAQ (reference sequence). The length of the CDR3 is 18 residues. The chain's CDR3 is CASSRGLTGGGDTGELFF. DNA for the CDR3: TGTGCCAGCAGCCGGGGACTTACGGGCGGGGGAGACACCGGGGAGCTGTTTTTT.